The 24 T cell receptor beta chains presented below share a single source sample, sequenced in a study of T cell responses to AZD1222 COVID-19 vaccine. The assay was immunoSEQ multiplex PCR, and TCRdb's table has in-frame clones only and misses some. There are 150,000 to 200,000 clones in the sample; roughly 91% occur only once, and about 6% lies in the top ten. This specimen consisted of peripheral blood, obtained 28 days after the second AZD1222 dose. The receptors shown here come from an adult who received the AZD1222 COVID-19 vaccine.

In regard to this clone: Additional DNA sequences in this sample encode the identical CDR3. This sequence joins TRBV7-3 and TRBJ2-2, with 10 bases matching TRBD2. Germline CDR1 reads SGHTA; CDR2 reads FQGTGA. The CDR3 has 17 residues. The junction had 6 bases not matched to a gene; V was cut back by 0 bases and J by 5 bases. The CDR3 is CASSLTFGSGRTGELFF. The CDR3 region has the DNA TGTGCCAGCAGCTTAACGTTTGGTAGCGGGAGGACCGGGGAGCTGTTTTTT.

The CDR3 sequence: CAWSVRDGNSPLHF. The CDR3 DNA sequence: TGTGCCTGGAGTGTCAGGGACGGTAATTCACCCCTCCACTTT. This chain joins TRBV30 and TRBJ1-6; D is perhaps TRBD1 (5 bases). The germline V and J ends were trimmed by 0 bases and 6 bases, with 9 bases remaining between them. The CDR3 is 14 amino acids. Germline CDR1 is GTSNPN and CDR2 is SVGIG (reference sequence). Full variable domain (outside the CDR3, taken from reference TRBV30 and TRBJ1-6): SQTIHQWPATLVQPVGSPLSLECTVEGTSNPNLYWYRQAAGRGLQLLFYSVGIGQISSEVPQNLSASRPQDRQFILSSKKLLLSDSGFYLCAWSVRDGNSPLHFGNGTRLTVT.

This chain links TRBV9 with TRBJ1-4, with 7 bases identical to TRBD1. V was pared by 1 base and J by 5 bases, with 2 bases of the junction left unmatched. CDR1 SGDLS and CDR2 YYNGEE come from the germline V gene. This CDR3 has 14 residues. This chain's CDR3 is CASSVSQGNEKLFF. As DNA, the CDR3 is TGTGCCAGCAGCGTATCACAGGGGAATGAAAAACTGTTTTTT.

In this sample, this clone turned up many times. The chain couples TRBV5-4 to TRBJ2-1; 9 bases line up with TRBD1. CDR1 SGHNT and CDR2 YYREEE come from the germline V gene (reference sequence). The CDR3 is made up of 14 amino acids. V shed 7 bases, J shed 4 bases, and the junction held 6 bases outside the gene matches. CDR3 sequence: CASGGDRVYNEQFF. The CDR3 DNA follows: TGTGCCAGCGGGGGGGACAGGGTTTACAATGAGCAGTTCTTC.

In this sample, this clone turned up a few times. V usage is TRBV6-5 and J usage is TRBJ1-1, with D maybe TRBD1 (6 bases). Germline V gene sequence: CDR1 MNHEY, CDR2 SVGAGI. V gave up 2 bases and J gave up 7 bases, with 14 bases separating them. The CDR3 totals 14 residues. In DNA, the CDR3 is TGTGCCAGCAGTTACATCCAGGAGGGGGATGAAGCTTTCTTT. It codes for CASSYIQEGDEAFF.

This clone was counted once. This sequence joins TRBV4-2 and TRBJ1-1, with D tentatively TRBD1 (6 bases). Trimming pared 3 bases from V and 2 bases from J, leaving 16 bases between. The germline CDR1 and CDR2 sequences are LGHNA and YNFKEQ. This CDR3 comprises 16 residues. CDR3 DNA sequence: TGTGCCAGCAGCCAGTCTTCCGGGACACACAACACTGAAGCTTTCTTT. Residues: CASSQSSGTHNTEAFF.

The chain carries TRBV4-1 and TRBJ2-2, with D unclear. This CDR3 has 15 amino acids. The germline CDR1 and CDR2 sequences are MGHRA and YSYEKL. The ends were cut back, 2 bases at V and 0 bases at J, with 7 bases in the middle. Written as DNA, the CDR3 is TGCGCCAGCAGCCAAAGTGGGACGAACACCGGGGAGCTGTTTTTT. Translation: CASSQSGTNTGELFF.

The chain links TRBV11-2 to TRBJ2-7; D not resolved. The CDR3 covers 14 residues. The germline V gene has CDR1 SGHAT and CDR2 FQNNGV. Trimming took off 2 bases at V and 2 bases at J, with 10 bases between the two ends. CDR3 sequence: CASSLNSGPYEQYF. CDR3 nucleotide sequence: TGTGCCAGCAGCTTAAATTCCGGCCCCTACGAGCAGTACTTC.

This clone appeared once. V and J are TRBV6-5 and TRBJ2-7, with no clear D. V lost 6 bases to trimming and J lost 4 bases, with 13 bases between them. Germline V gene sequence: CDR1 MNHEY, CDR2 SVGAGI. CDR3 length: 13 residues. CDR3 nucleotide sequence: TGTGCCAGCAGCAATCTGGTGGGATACGAGCAGTACTTC. Translated, it gives CASSNLVGYEQYF.

The chain combines TRBV6-4 with TRBJ2-3; D unresolved. The CDR3 has 13 residues. V was cut by 4 bases and J by 6 bases, with 11 bases left in between. Germline V gives CDR1 MRHNA, CDR2 SNTAGT. CDR3 amino acids: CASSVARSDTQYF. CDR3 in DNA: TGTGCCAGCAGTGTAGCCAGATCGGATACGCAGTATTTT.

This clone was seen just once. The chain is built from TRBV3-1 (or the pseudogene TRBV3-2) and TRBJ1-5; D may be TRBD1 (6 bases). The V and J ends lost 0 bases and 9 bases respectively, with 15 bases between them. Germline CDR1 is LGHDT and CDR2 is YNNKEL (reference sequence). This CDR3 has 15 residues. The CDR3 protein is CASSQDAQGYGPQHF. DNA of the CDR3: TGTGCCAGCAGCCAAGATGCACAGGGATATGGGCCCCAGCATTTT.

J is TRBJ1-6 and V is TRBV18, with TRBD1 identical over 7 bases. Trimming at V came to 1 base and at J to 0 bases, leaving 3 bases not matched to a gene. This CDR3 contains 17 residues. Germline values: CDR1 KGHSH, CDR2 LQKENI. The chain's CDR3 is CASSPQTGSSYNSPLHF. The CDR3 nucleotides are TGTGCCAGCTCACCACAGACAGGGAGCTCCTATAATTCACCCCTCCACTTT.

The chain couples TRBV7-3 to TRBJ1-2; 7 bases agree with TRBD1. The CDR3 extends over 14 amino acids. Germline-derived CDR1 and CDR2 are SGHTA and FQGTGA. V was clipped by 5 bases and J by 5 bases; unmatched bases: 8. Written as DNA, the CDR3 is TGTGCCAGCAGCCCTGACGACAGGGAATATGGCTACACCTTC. This translates into CASSPDDREYGYTF.

The V gene is TRBV2, the J gene TRBJ1-4, with D possibly TRBD1 on 5 matching bases. V lost 5 bases and J lost 4, with 14 bases in between. Germline CDR1 SNHLY, CDR2 FYNNEI. CDR3 length: 15 residues. Written as DNA, the CDR3 is TGTGCCAGCAGTAGCCAGGGATGGAGTAATGAAAAACTGTTTTTT. Its translation: CASSSQGWSNEKLFF.

This clone was seen a handful of times. V gene TRBV28 combines with J gene TRBJ1-5; the D is unclear. The CDR3 is made up of 13 amino acids. The V end was cut by 6 bases, the J end by 5 bases, with 11 bases between. Germline CDR1 reads MDHEN; CDR2 reads SYDVKM. CDR3 amino acids: CASSRLSDQPQHF. DNA of the CDR3: TGTGCCAGCAGCCGCCTCAGTGATCAGCCCCAGCATTTT.

The rearrangement joins TRBV12-3 or TRBV12-4 to TRBJ1-2; D not certain. V was cut by 2 bases and J by 1 base, with 5 bases left in between. This CDR3 has 13 amino acids. The CDR3 DNA is TGTGCCAGCAGTTTAAAGGTTAACTATGGCTACACCTTC. It yields the protein CASSLKVNYGYTF.

The chain joins TRBV14 to TRBJ2-1; 13 bases are shared with TRBD2. This CDR3 spans 20 amino acids. Per the germline V gene, CDR1 is SGHDN and CDR2 is FVKESK. The ends lost 4 bases at V and 2 bases at J; junction bases unmatched: 14. The CDR3 spells CASSPRSGLAGVSAYNEQFF. CDR3 DNA: TGTGCCAGCAGCCCCCGGTCAGGACTAGCGGGAGTTTCGGCCTACAATGAGCAGTTCTTC. The full variable domain, rest sourced from reference TRBV14 and TRBJ2-1, is EAGVTQFPSHSVIEKGQTVTLRCDPISGHDNLYWYRRVMGKEIKFLLHFVKESKQDESGMPNNRFLAERTGGTYSTLKVQPAELEDSGVYFCASSPRSGLAGVSAYNEQFFGPGTRLTVL.

The chain carries TRBV7-9 and TRBJ1-3; no definite D call. The CDR3 extends over 15 amino acids. CDR1 SEHNR and CDR2 FQNEAQ come from the germline V gene (reference sequence). The V and J ends lost 8 bases and 1 base respectively, with 15 bases between them. CDR3 in amino acids: CASGSSGGSGNTIYF. In DNA, the CDR3 is TGTGCCAGCGGGTCTAGTGGAGGGTCTGGAAACACCATATATTTT.

The J gene is TRBJ1-4, the V gene TRBV5-4; 9 bases agree with TRBD1. The germline gives CDR1 SGHNT, CDR2 YYREEE (reference sequence). V lost 3 bases and J lost 5; bases outside the gene matches: 5. This CDR3 region has 15 residues. CDR3 protein: CASSSGTGRNEKLFF. CDR3 DNA sequence: TGTGCCAGCAGCTCTGGGACAGGGAGAAATGAAAAACTGTTTTTT.

The J gene is TRBJ2-1, the V gene TRBV19; 7 positions match TRBD2. CDR1 is LNHDA, CDR2 SQIVND, per germline (reference sequence). J gave up 4 bases and V 9 bases, and 3 bases lay outside the gene matches. This CDR3 has 12 amino acids. CDR3 bases: TGTGCCAGCGGGGGGAATTACAATGAGCAGTTCTTC. Translation: CASGGNYNEQFF.

The chain combines TRBV6-5 with TRBJ1-2, with TRBD1 matching 7 bases. Germline V gene data show CDR1 as MNHEY and CDR2 as SVGAGI. J was trimmed by 8 bases and V by 2 bases; bases with no gene match: 2. This CDR3 is 12 amino acids long. CDR3 sequence (DNA): TGTGCCAGCAGTTACCCAGGGGGGGGCTACACCTTC. Its protein is CASSYPGGGYTF.

CDR3 amino acids: CASSVLGQGNYGYTF. Written as DNA, the CDR3 is TGTGCCAGTAGTGTTCTCGGACAGGGCAACTATGGCTACACCTTC. The V and J genes are TRBV19 and TRBJ1-2, with 8 bases aligning to TRBD1. There are 15 residues in the CDR3. From germline, CDR1 is LNHDA and CDR2 SQIVND (reference sequence). V lost 5 bases and J lost 2; bases outside the gene matches: 7.

This clone was counted only a few times. The chain has TRBV5-4 and TRBJ1-1, with D unclear. CDR1 and CDR2 from the germline V gene are SGHNT and YYREEE (reference sequence). This CDR3 spans 14 amino acids. Deletions cut 5 bases from V and 0 bases from J, with 11 bases between. The CDR3 DNA follows: TGTGCCAGCAGGGAGACCATTATGAACACTGAAGCTTTCTTT. Amino acids: CASRETIMNTEAFF.

This clone showed up just once. The rearrangement links TRBV6-5 to TRBJ2-7; D ambiguous. V was shortened by 3 bases and J by 3 bases, with 12 bases between the two germline ends. CDR3 length equals 14 residues. Germline V gives CDR1 MNHEY, CDR2 SVGAGI. CDR3 protein: CASSYWQDRYEQYF. DNA of the CDR3: TGTGCCAGCAGTTATTGGCAGGATCGCTACGAGCAGTACTTC.